This passage covers 24 T cell receptor beta chains from one sample sequenced in a study of blood T cell repertoires in COVID-19. Only in-frame clones appear in the TCRdb table, and some are missing; sequencing was by immunoSEQ multiplex PCR. The table has under 200,000 clones, roughly 88% seen once. Sequencing was carried out using peripheral blood. The receptors stem from a woman aged 55-70 years with acute or convalescent COVID-19.

This clone was seen only once. V is TRBV27 and J is TRBJ1-2, with 7 nucleotides matching TRBD1. This CDR3 spans 14 amino acids. Per germline, CDR1 MNHEY and CDR2 SMNVEV (reference sequence). The V and J ends lost 5 bases and 3 bases, in that order; junction bases with no gene match: 6. The CDR3, as DNA: TGTGCCAGCAGTCGACAGGGAGTCGACTATGGCTACACCTTC. This translates into CASSRQGVDYGYTF.

V usage is TRBV7-9 and J usage is TRBJ2-1; D is undetermined. The CDR3 has 14 residues. Trimming left V 1 base short and J 3 bases short, with 7 bases between. CDR1 is SEHNR and CDR2 is FQNEAQ in the germline V gene (reference sequence). The CDR3 loop is CASSLEELYNEQFF. In DNA, the CDR3 is TGTGCCAGCAGCTTAGAAGAGCTCTACAATGAGCAGTTCTTC.

The CDR3 loop reads CASSPTGSNYGYTF. The CDR3 DNA reads as TGTGCCAGCAGCCCTACCGGGAGTAACTATGGCTACACCTTC. The V gene is TRBV9, the J gene TRBJ1-2; D gene unclear. CDR1 SGDLS and CDR2 YYNGEE come from the germline V gene. Trimming took off 4 bases at V and 1 base at J, with 11 bases between the two ends. CDR3 length: 14 residues.

This chain links TRBV29-1 with TRBJ1-1; 10 bases fit TRBD1. Germline values: CDR1 SQVTM, CDR2 ANQGSEA. The CDR3 is 13 amino acids. J lost 1 base, V lost 7 bases, and 3 bases had no gene match. Here the CDR3 DNA reads TGCAGCGCCGGACAGGGGGGGAACACTGAAGCTTTCTTT. It yields the protein CSAGQGGNTEAFF.

This rearrangement joins TRBV2 to TRBJ1-3; D not certain. The CDR3 spans 15 residues. Deletions cut 4 bases from V and 0 bases from J, with 10 bases between. Germline CDR1 SNHLY, CDR2 FYNNEI. The CDR3 is CASSASSTSGNTIYF. The CDR3 nucleotides read TGTGCCAGCAGTGCTAGCAGTACCTCTGGAAACACCATATATTTT. The full variable domain, in which reference TRBV2 and TRBJ1-3 provide the parts outside the CDR3, is EPEVTQTPSHQVTQMGQEVILRCVPISNHLYFYWYRQILGQKVEFLVSFYNNEISEKSEIFDDQFSVERPDGSNFTLKIRSTKLEDSAMYFCASSASSTSGNTIYFGEGSWLTVV.

J is TRBJ1-3 and V is TRBV18; the D is unclear. The CDR3 has 16 amino acids. Germline V lookup: CDR1 KGHSH, CDR2 LQKENI. V shed 2 bases and J shed 0 bases, with 11 bases lying between them. This chain's CDR3 is CASSPSAGSSGNTIYF. The CDR3 DNA sequence: TGTGCCAGCTCACCATCGGCGGGCAGCTCTGGAAACACCATATATTTT.

This sequence joins TRBV3-1 (or the pseudogene TRBV3-2) and TRBJ1-1; TRBD1 matches at 7 bases. Germline CDR1 is LGHDT and CDR2 is YNNKEL (reference sequence). This CDR3 is built from 17 residues. V lost 4 bases, J lost 0 bases, and 11 bases stayed unmatched. CDR3 coding DNA: TGTGCCAGCAGCCTCGAAGGACAGGTCGTTCTGAACACTGAAGCTTTCTTT. Translating gives CASSLEGQVVLNTEAFF.

The rearrangement uses TRBV30 and TRBJ1-1; possibly TRBD1 for D (5 bases). CDR3 length: 13 residues. The germline V gene has CDR1 GTSNPN and CDR2 SVGIG (reference sequence). Trimming took 2 bases from V and 7 from J, leaving 14 bases between them. The CDR3 DNA sequence: TGTGCCTGGAGTAGGGGAGGACCTAATGAAGCTTTCTTT. This encodes CAWSRGGPNEAFF. Filled out from reference TRBV30 and TRBJ1-1, the complete variable domain reads SQTIHQWPATLVQPVGSPLSLECTVEGTSNPNLYWYRQAAGRGLQLLFYSVGIGQISSEVPQNLSASRPQDRQFILSSKKLLLSDSGFYLCAWSRGGPNEAFFGQGTRLTVV.

The chain employs TRBV7-2 and TRBJ2-7, with 7 bases identical to TRBD1. Germline loops: CDR1 SGHTA, CDR2 FQGNSA. The CDR3 length is 14 residues. V shed 5 bases, J shed 2 bases, and the junction held 6 bases outside the gene matches. CDR3 in amino acids: CASSTGTVPYEQYF. CDR3 nucleotides: TGTGCCAGCAGCACCGGGACAGTGCCCTACGAGCAGTACTTC.

This clone was detected once. V is TRBV29-1 and J is TRBJ2-1; D not certain. V lost 3 bases and J 2 bases, leaving 8 bases between the germline ends. Germline V CDR1 and CDR2: SQVTM, ANQGSEA. The CDR3 extends over 13 amino acids. The DNA for the CDR3 is TGCAGCGTTGATGAGAATCCCTACAATGAGCAGTTCTTC. Translated: CSVDENPYNEQFF.

In its sample, this clone was seen once. V is TRBV4-3 and J is TRBJ1-5; 12 nucleotides agree with TRBD1. The CDR3 loop spans 17 amino acids. The trim removed 0 bases at V and 6 bases at J, leaving 6 bases unmatched. Germline CDR1 and CDR2: LGHNA and YSLEER. As DNA, the CDR3 is TGCGCCAGCAGCCAAGATCGGGGGACAGGGGGCGGTCAGCCCCAGCATTTT. This gives the protein CASSQDRGTGGGQPQHF.

The rearrangement uses TRBV7-2 and TRBJ2-5; 8 nucleotides match TRBD2. The CDR3 consists of 17 residues. V lost 5 bases and J lost 0; bases outside the gene matches: 11. CDR1 and CDR2 (germline): SGHTA, FQGNSA. DNA of the CDR3: TGTGCCAGCAGCCCTGGGAGCGGGGGCCGAAACCAAGAGACCCAGTACTTC. It translates to CASSPGSGGRNQETQYF.

The chain joins TRBV5-4 to TRBJ1-2; 7 nucleotides agree with TRBD1. CDR1 and CDR2 from the germline V gene are SGHNT and YYREEE (reference sequence). J lost 2 bases, V lost 5 bases, and 12 bases had no gene match. The CDR3 consists of 16 residues. The CDR3 here is CASSQDRLDRNYGYTF. The CDR3, as DNA: TGTGCCAGCAGTCAGGACAGGCTGGATAGGAACTATGGCTACACCTTC.

V is TRBV11-2 and J is TRBJ2-7; tentatively, D is TRBD2 (5 bases). With 5 bases removed from V and 6 bases from J, the gap between germline ends came to 17 bases. The CDR3 runs 14 residues. Germline CDR1 reads SGHAT; CDR2 reads FQNNGV. The CDR3 sequence: CASSPGTPLLEQYF. CDR3 nucleotides: TGTGCCAGCAGCCCGGGAACTCCTCTCCTCGAGCAGTACTTC.

The chain links TRBV4-1 to TRBJ2-3, with TRBD2 matching over 12 bases. The CDR3 has 17 residues. CDR1 and CDR2 from the germline V gene are MGHRA and YSYEKL. V dropped 4 bases and J dropped 4; count of bases not matched to a gene: 9. The DNA for the CDR3 is TGCGCCAGCAGCCTTGACCTACTAGCGGGGGGCCCAGATACGCAGTATTTT. This gives the protein CASSLDLLAGGPDTQYF.

In DNA, the CDR3 is TGTGCCAGTAGCTTACGGGGGGGCCGGGAGACCCAGTACTTC. This encodes CASSLRGGRETQYF. The genes are TRBV19 and TRBJ2-5, with 8 bases lining up with TRBD2. V shed 6 bases and J 5 bases; nucleotides not matched to a gene: 8. The CDR3 is 14 amino acids. Germline values: CDR1 LNHDA, CDR2 SQIVND (reference sequence). The whole variable domain, filled in from reference TRBV19 and TRBJ2-5, reads DGGITQSPKYLFRKEGQNVTLSCEQNLNHDAMYWYRQDPGQGLRLIYYSQIVNDFQKGDIAEGYSVSREKKESFPLTVTSAQKNPTAFYLCASSLRGGRETQYFGPGTRLLVL.

V gene TRBV5-1 combines with J gene TRBJ1-1; D is uncertain. The CDR3 extends over 13 amino acids. Germline V gene data show CDR1 as SGHRS and CDR2 as YFSETQ. V shed 0 bases and J shed 1 base, with 4 bases lying between them. This chain's CDR3 is CASSLERNTEAFF. CDR3 bases: TGCGCCAGCAGCTTGGAGCGGAACACTGAAGCTTTCTTT.

The chain uses TRBV3-1 (or the pseudogene TRBV3-2) and TRBJ2-1, with D possibly being TRBD1 (6 bases). The ends were cut back, 3 bases at V and 6 bases at J, with 9 bases in the middle. The CDR3 covers 13 residues. The germline gives CDR1 LGHDT, CDR2 YNNKEL (reference sequence). The CDR3 DNA follows: TGTGCCAGCAGCCATAGGACAGCCAATGAGCAGTTCTTC. This gives the protein CASSHRTANEQFF.

The chain joins TRBV11-2 to TRBJ1-3, with D unclear. CDR1 and CDR2 (germline): SGHAT, FQNNGV. With 4 bases removed from V and 2 bases from J, the gap between germline ends came to 12 bases. The CDR3 is made up of 15 amino acids. CDR3 region: CASSSLSVPGNTIYF. The CDR3 region has the DNA TGTGCCAGCAGCTCCCTATCTGTCCCTGGAAACACCATATATTTT. Looking up the rest from reference TRBV11-2 and TRBJ1-3 gives the full variable domain: EAGVAQSPRYKIIEKRQSVAFWCNPISGHATLYWYQQILGQGPKLLIQFQNNGVVDDSQLPKDRFSAERLKGVDSTLKIQPAKLEDSAVYLCASSSLSVPGNTIYFGEGSWLTVV.

V gene TRBV3-1 (or the pseudogene TRBV3-2) combines with J gene TRBJ1-4, with TRBD1 matching 10 bases. J lost 8 bases, V lost 5 bases, and 5 bases had no gene match. The germline V gene encodes CDR1 LGHDT and CDR2 YNNKEL (reference sequence). CDR3 length: 14 amino acids. The CDR3 DNA reads as TGTGCCAGCAGCTCGAAGGGACAGGGGGAAAAACTGTTTTTT. It codes for CASSSKGQGEKLFF.

The chain joins TRBV12-3 or TRBV12-4 to TRBJ1-5; D is uncertain. The V end was cut by 6 bases, the J end by 9 bases, with 9 bases between. The CDR3 loop spans 11 amino acids. The CDR3 is CASRSIGPQHF. CDR3 DNA sequence: TGTGCCAGCAGGTCTATCGGGCCCCAGCATTTT.

This clone was seen a few times. The rearrangement uses TRBV2 and TRBJ2-7; TRBD1 agrees at 8 bases. The CDR3 length is 15 residues. V dropped 6 bases and J dropped 6; count of bases not matched to a gene: 13. Germline loops: CDR1 SNHLY, CDR2 FYNNEI. For the CDR3, the DNA is TGTGCCAGCAGGAACCCCCTGACAGGGGTCTCCGAGCAGTACTTC. Its protein product is CASRNPLTGVSEQYF.

V gene TRBV6-2 or TRBV6-3 combines with J gene TRBJ2-7, with D perhaps TRBD1 (6 bases). V shed 6 bases and J shed 0 bases, with 12 bases lying between them. CDR1 and CDR2 from the germline V gene are MNHEY and SVGEGT. This CDR3 has 14 residues. This chain's CDR3 is CASSGQFNSYEQYF. The CDR3 DNA is TGTGCCAGCAGCGGACAGTTTAACTCCTACGAGCAGTACTTC.

The chain combines TRBV19 with TRBJ1-5, with TRBD1 identical over 7 bases. CDR1 and CDR2 from the germline V gene are LNHDA and SQIVND (reference sequence). J was trimmed by 7 bases and V by 0 bases; bases with no gene match: 9. The CDR3 has 16 residues. The DNA for the CDR3 is TGTGCCAGTAGTATAGAGAAACAGGGGTTTGGGCAGCCCCAGCATTTT. This translates into CASSIEKQGFGQPQHF.